This TCR beta chain came from a study of blood T cell repertoires in COVID-19. At the level of the study: PBMCs, B-cell-depleted T cells, or T cells provided the cDNA or gDNA that made up the material.

Authors' data handling: Amplified reference gene primers provided the basis for estimating nucleated cell counts. Using immunoSEQ multiplex PCR, the repertoire was profiled, and TCRdb retains in-frame clones only, with some absent. V, J and clone size derive from that table, while D and trimming were established from the DNA sequence. The data hold a few hundred thousand clones, with just under 90% observed a single time. V was shortened by 3 bases and J by 5 bases, with 11 bases between the two germline ends. The CDR3 spans 14 residues. Looked up from germline, CDR1 is PRHDT and CDR2 is FYEKMQ (reference sequence). This clone occurred once.

The V call is TRBV13, the J call TRBJ2-1; weak D call: TRBD1 (6 bases). The sample consisted of PBMCs or T cells enriched from blood (not recorded which). The clonotype was recovered from a woman in her sixties or seventies who had recovered from COVID-19. The CDR3 loop is CASSFPGVNNEQFF. DNA for the CDR3: TGTGCCAGCAGCTTCCCAGGGGTGAACAATGAGCAGTTCTTC.